These T cell receptor beta chains were read from a single sample in a study of blood T cells in healthy people across ages. TCRdb independently ran MiXCR on the 5' RACE reads; one entry per CDR3 protein. Here the sample spans approximately 780,000 distinct CDR3 sequences, roughly 24% being singletons. Another study also made use of these data, one on T cells of mothers and their children.

Material: blood. The receptors were gathered from a boy between 5 and 17 years old in good health. Each CDR3 is given with its conserved first and last residue. The D gene is left open where the match is weak. Expanded clones get a size class; other rows say once, few or many, or leave the size out.

TRBJ2-7 | - | many | 12 | TRBV28 | CASSLKSYEQYF | TGTGCCAGCAGTTTAAAGTCGTACGAGCAGTACTTC
TRBJ2-5 | - | - | 12 | TRBV25-1 | CASSEAGVREYF | TGTGCCAGCAGTGAAGCTGGCGTGAGGGAGTACTTC
TRBJ2-7 | - | few | 13 | TRBV7-2 | CASSLEPRYEQYF | TGTGCCAGCAGCTTAGAGCCTCGATACGAGCAGTACTTC
TRBJ2-3 | - | - | 15 | TRBV20-1 | CSARDGLPGTDTQYF | TGCAGTGCTAGAGATGGGCTACCAGGCACAGATACGCAGTATTTT
TRBJ2-3 | - | - | 16 | TRBV9 | CASSLEIARSTDTQYF | TGTGCCAGCAGCCTCGAGATAGCGAGGAGCACAGATACGCAGTATTTT
TRBJ2-6 | - | - | 18 | TRBV7-9 | CASSPQTGRSSGANVPTF | TGCGCCAGCAGCCCCCAGACAGGACGATCCTCTGGGGCCAACGTCCCGACTTTC
TRBJ2-1 | TRBD2 | few | 15 | TRBV9 | CASSVSSGGNNEQFF | TGTGCCAGCAGCGTGTCCAGCGGGGGTAACAATGAGCAGTTCTTC
TRBJ2-5 | - | many | 14 | TRBV11-2 | CASSRNIGGETQYF | TGTGCCAGCAGCCGGAATATTGGGGGGGAGACCCAGTACTTC
TRBJ1-2 | TRBD1 | - | 15 | TRBV2 | CASSAYRGFNYGYTF | TGTGCCAGCAGTGCGTACAGGGGTTTTAACTATGGCTACACCTTC
TRBJ1-3 | - | - | 16 | TRBV11-2 | CASSPSDRSAGNTIYF | TGTGCCAGCAGCCCCTCGGACCGGAGCGCTGGAAACACCATATACTTT
TRBJ2-2 | TRBD1 | - | 15 | TRBV2 | CASSPQGAGTGELFF | TGTGCCAGCAGTCCTCAGGGGGCAGGCACCGGGGAGCTGTTTTTT
TRBJ2-7 | - | few | 13 | TRBV7-9 | CASSLTRAYEQYF | TGTGCCAGCAGCTTAACGAGGGCCTACGAGCAGTACTTC
TRBJ2-1 | TRBD2 | - | 15 | TRBV20-1 | CSAAILAGLGNEQFF | TGCAGTGCCGCTATACTAGCGGGGCTGGGCAATGAGCAGTTCTTC
TRBJ2-5 | - | - | 12 | TRBV5-6 | CASSPGEGTQYF | TGTGCCAGCAGCCCGGGGGAAGGGACCCAGTACTTC
TRBJ2-7 | - | - | 13 | TRBV7-6 | CASSLVKFGEQYF | TGTGCCAGCAGCTTGGTTAAGTTCGGCGAGCAGTACTTC
TRBJ2-3 | TRBD2 | - | 16 | TRBV2 | CASSEARRLALDTQYF | TGTGCCAGCAGTGAAGCGCGACGACTAGCGCTCGATACGCAGTATTTT
TRBJ1-1 | - | few | 14 | TRBV7-2 | CASIVVSLNTEAFF | TGTGCCAGCATCGTCGTCAGCTTAAACACTGAAGCTTTCTTT
TRBJ2-1 | TRBD2 | - | 15 | TRBV15 | CATSRQPGGRNEQFF | TGTGCCACCAGCAGACAACCCGGGGGGAGGAATGAGCAGTTCTTC
TRBJ2-5 | - | - | 13 | TRBV7-2 | CASSLSGDKTQYF | TGTGCCAGCAGCTTATCAGGGGATAAGACCCAGTACTTC
TRBJ2-5 | - | many | 14 | TRBV12-3/TRBV12-4 | CASSLLGSQETQYF | TGTGCCAGCAGTTTGCTCGGTAGCCAAGAGACCCAGTACTTC
TRBJ2-4 | TRBD1 | few | 12 | TRBV29-1 | CSVRDRKNIQYF | TGCAGCGTCAGGGACAGGAAAAACATTCAGTACTTC
TRBJ1-2 | TRBD1 | once | 13 | TRBV6-1 | CASSEDRGPGYTF | TGTGCCAGCAGTGAGGACAGGGGGCCTGGCTACACCTTC
TRBJ1-3 | - | few | 16 | TRBV6-6 | CASSYQGSTSGNTIYF | TGTGCCAGTAGTTACCAAGGGTCGACTTCGGGAAACACCATATATTTT
TRBJ2-7 | TRBD1 | - | 15 | TRBV15 | CATSRDSDRGAEQYF | TGTGCCACCAGCAGAGATTCGGACAGGGGGGCCGAGCAGTACTTC
TRBJ1-1 | - | - | 13 | TRBV7-9 | CASRPGWDTEAFF | TGTGCCAGCAGGCCTGGTTGGGACACTGAAGCTTTCTTT
TRBJ2-1 | - | - | 16 | TRBV3-1 | CASSQPSRDKSNEQFF | TGTGCCAGCAGCCAACCCTCGCGGGACAAGAGTAATGAGCAGTTCTTC
TRBJ1-4 | - | - | 17 | TRBV5-1 | CASSVQGGGATNEKLFF | TGCGCCAGCAGCGTACAGGGTGGAGGCGCAACTAATGAAAAACTGTTTTTT
TRBJ2-7 | - | few | 14 | TRBV20-1 | CSASVLGGRYEQYF | TGCAGTGCTAGTGTACTAGGAGGCAGGTACGAGCAGTACTTC
TRBJ2-7 | - | - | 11 | TRBV30 | CALRTPRGQYF | TGTGCCCTACGAACCCCTCGGGGGCAGTACTTC
TRBJ2-1 | - | - | 14 | TRBV5-4 | CASSFIASNNEQFF | TGTGCCAGCAGCTTTATAGCCTCTAACAATGAGCAGTTCTTC
TRBJ2-3 | - | - | 14 | TRBV7-7 | CASRLLDSADTQYF | TGTGCTAGCAGATTACTTGACAGCGCAGATACGCAGTATTTT
TRBJ2-1 | - | few | 13 | TRBV7-2 | CASSPTSPNEQFF | TGTGCCAGCAGCCCAACTAGCCCCAATGAGCAGTTCTTC
TRBJ1-3 | TRBD1 | few | 19 | TRBV12-3/TRBV12-4 | CASSLGRWDSLGTGNTIYF | TGTGCCAGCAGTTTAGGTCGCTGGGACAGCTTAGGAACTGGAAACACCATATATTTT
TRBJ2-5 | - | - | 13 | TRBV7-9 | CANSSGLGETQYF | TGTGCCAACAGCTCAGGCCTGGGGGAGACCCAGTACTTC
TRBJ2-1 | - | - | 14 | TRBV5-5 | CASSSQGQGTQQFF | TGTGCCAGCAGCTCGCAGGGGCAGGGGACGCAGCAGTTCTTC
TRBJ2-5 | - | few | 14 | TRBV2 | CASSEVQATETQYF | TGTGCCAGCAGTGAAGTTCAGGCAACGGAGACCCAGTACTTC
TRBJ2-3 | TRBD1 | few | 13 | TRBV15 | CATSGTGWDTQYF | TGTGCCACCAGCGGGACAGGGTGGGATACGCAGTATTTT
TRBJ2-1 | - | once | 12 | TRBV29-1 | CSVEGLNNEQFF | TGCAGCGTTGAAGGACTGAACAATGAGCAGTTCTTC
TRBJ2-5 | TRBD2 | few | 13 | TRBV19 | CASRRDGGETQYF | TGTGCCAGTAGGAGGGACGGGGGGGAGACCCAGTACTTC
TRBJ1-2 | TRBD1 | - | 16 | TRBV6-1 | CAILLTGGGALNGYTF | TGTGCCATTCTCTTAACAGGGGGGGGCGCGTTGAATGGCTACACCTTC
TRBJ1-3 | - | - | 17 | TRBV28 | CASSPTVGTGGGNTIYF | TGTGCCAGCAGTCCCACCGTTGGAACCGGCGGTGGAAACACCATATATTTT
TRBJ2-5 | - | - | 13 | TRBV30 | CAWRTGVMGTQYF | TGTGCCTGGAGGACGGGGGTGATGGGGACCCAGTACTTC
TRBJ2-5 | - | - | 15 | TRBV15 | CATSNPGTRQETQYF | TGTGCCACCAGCAACCCCGGGACGCGTCAAGAGACCCAGTACTTC
TRBJ2-7 | TRBD2 | - | 17 | TRBV9 | CASSVGTSGRHSYEQYF | TGTGCCAGCAGCGTAGGAACTAGCGGGCGCCACTCCTACGAGCAGTACTTC
TRBJ2-5 | TRBD1 | many | 14 | TRBV12-3/TRBV12-4 | CASSGGQGGETQYF | TGTGCCAGCAGCGGTGGACAGGGAGGAGAGACCCAGTACTTC
TRBJ2-5 | - | - | 15 | TRBV15 | CATSRGSGDRETQYF | TGTGCCACCAGCAGAGGGTCGGGGGATCGGGAGACCCAGTACTTC
TRBJ2-1 | - | - | 14 | TRBV20-1 | CSANLQAVFNEQFF | TGCAGTGCTAACCTACAGGCGGTCTTCAATGAGCAGTTCTTC
TRBJ1-4 | TRBD1 | - | 15 | TRBV7-9 | CASSHRQGVEEKLFF | TGTGCCAGCAGCCATCGACAGGGAGTGGAGGAAAAACTGTTTTTT